This T cell receptor (beta chain) originates from a study of blood T cell repertoires in COVID-19. On the study more broadly: Samples came from the United States, Italy and Spain, spanning acute and convalescent COVID-19. T cells, B-cell-depleted T cells, or PBMCs supplied cDNA or gDNA.

Under the authors' procedure: Researchers report that nucleated cell counts were estimated from reference gene primer amplification. Measured with immunoSEQ multiplex PCR; TCRdb has only the in-frame clones, and not every one. That table supplies the V and J calls and clone size; D and trimming were determined from the DNA. The table lists roughly 100,000 clones, about four fifths of them singletons, with around 12% in the top ten. V trimming: 5 bases; J trimming: 1 base; junction bases outside the gene matches: 6. CDR3 length equals 15 residues. Germline lookup yields CDR1 LNHDA and CDR2 SQIVND (reference sequence).

V is TRBV19 and J is TRBJ1-1, with 8 bases that match TRBD1. The source is a human donor in a cohort sampled during active COVID-19. Sequenced material: peripheral blood. The CDR3 here is CASSYTGTGNTEAFF. The DNA for the CDR3 is TGTGCCAGTAGTTACACCGGGACAGGGAACACTGAAGCTTTCTTT.